These 21 T cell receptor beta chains were all obtained from the same sample, sequenced in a study of cytomegalovirus exposure and HLA in healthy donors. Amplification used 60 Vbeta primers and 13 Jbeta primers. The repertoire was sequenced with immunoSEQ multiplex PCR; TCRdb's copy has only in-frame clones and lacks some. The specimen's table records approximately 110,000 clones. Sequencing was performed on PBMCs. Every receptor here comes from a young man in good health and CMV-seronegative.

The chain recombines TRBV7-6 with TRBJ2-1; 10 bases fit TRBD2. CDR3 length: 17 amino acids. Germline V lookup: CDR1 SGHVS, CDR2 FNYEAQ. Losses at the gene ends were 5 bases for V and 8 bases for J; bases not matched to a gene: 15. CDR3 region: CASSLPPWKRGGDEQFF. In DNA form, the CDR3 reads TGTGCCAGCAGCCTGCCGCCGTGGAAGCGGGGGGGAGATGAGCAGTTCTTC.

The chain uses TRBV6-1 and TRBJ2-6; 9 nucleotides align to TRBD1. J lost 2 bases, V lost 4 bases, and 0 bases had no gene match. Per the germline V gene, CDR1 is MNHNS and CDR2 is SASEGT. CDR3 length: 15 amino acids. CDR3 loop: CASSGQGAGANVLTF. For the CDR3, the DNA is TGTGCCAGCAGTGGACAGGGGGCTGGGGCCAACGTCCTGACTTTC.

The rearrangement links TRBV30 to TRBJ2-5, with 11 bases aligning to TRBD2. After removal of 0 bases from V and 5 bases from J, the junction contained 2 bases not matched to a gene. Per germline, CDR1 GTSNPN and CDR2 SVGIG (reference sequence). The CDR3 sequence is 14 residues long. The CDR3 loop reads CAWSVGTSGETQYF. DNA of the CDR3: TGTGCCTGGAGTGTCGGGACTAGCGGCGAGACCCAGTACTTC.

The chain carries TRBV19 and TRBJ2-7; D unclear. The V end was cut by 3 bases, the J end by 6 bases, with 18 bases between. Germline-derived CDR1 and CDR2 are LNHDA and SQIVND (reference sequence). CDR3 length: 15 residues. CDR3 nucleotides: TGTGCCAGTAGTATCCCCACAAGTAGCCGAAGCGAGCAGTACTTC. It specifies CASSIPTSSRSEQYF.

This sequence joins TRBV5-1 and TRBJ1-1; D is uncertain. The V gene's germline CDR1 is SGHRS and CDR2 YFSETQ. The CDR3 totals 14 residues. Trimming removed 4 bases from V and 2 bases from J, with 12 bases in between. The CDR3 DNA reads as TGCGCCAGCAGCCCGCAATCGGGAAACACTGAAGCTTTCTTT. Its translation is CASSPQSGNTEAFF.

This chain uses TRBV27 with TRBJ1-2, with D possibly being TRBD1 (5 bases). The CDR3 spans 14 residues. V gave up 5 bases and J gave up 5 bases, with 15 bases separating them. The V gene's germline CDR1 is MNHEY and CDR2 SMNVEV (reference sequence). The CDR3 DNA reads TGTGCCAGCAGTCCCGCGGGGCAGGTATATGGCTACACCTTC. This codes for CASSPAGQVYGYTF.

The rearrangement links TRBV5-1 to TRBJ1-1; a possible D gene is TRBD1 (5 bases). Germline V gives CDR1 SGHRS, CDR2 YFSETQ. V dropped 2 bases and J dropped 0 bases, with 11 bases sitting between them. The CDR3 length is 15 residues. This chain's CDR3 is CASSLQATVNTEAFF. In DNA form, the CDR3 reads TGCGCCAGCAGCTTACAGGCGACGGTGAACACTGAAGCTTTCTTT.

The chain couples TRBV5-4 to TRBJ2-3; D remains ambiguous. CDR3 length equals 13 residues. CDR1 is SGHNT and CDR2 is YYREEE in the germline V gene (reference sequence). Trimming stripped 0 bases from V and 6 bases from J, with 8 bases between. The CDR3 spells CASSLVPGDTQYF. CDR3 DNA: TGTGCCAGCAGCTTGGTCCCCGGGGATACGCAGTATTTT. The variable domain in full, with the rest retrieved from reference TRBV5-4 and TRBJ2-3, is ETGVTQSPTHLIKTRGQQVTLRCSSQSGHNTVSWYQQALGQGPQFIFQYYREEENGRGNFPPRFSGLQFPNYSSELNVNALELDDSALYLCASSLVPGDTQYFGPGTRLTVL.

The rearrangement joins TRBV5-6 to TRBJ1-6, with 9 bases matching TRBD1. The germline gives CDR1 SGHDT, CDR2 YYEEEE. The ends lost 3 bases at V and 1 base at J; junction bases unmatched: 11. CDR3 length: 19 amino acids. CDR3: CASSSDTGGFTSYNSPLHF. In nucleotides, the CDR3 is TGTGCCAGCAGCTCGGATACAGGGGGCTTTACATCCTATAATTCACCCCTCCACTTT.

The chain uses TRBV6-5 and TRBJ2-1, with a possible D match to TRBD2 (6 bases). The germline V gene has CDR1 MNHEY and CDR2 SVGAGI. V lost 6 bases and J 0 bases, leaving 12 bases between the germline ends. The CDR3 consists of 15 residues. CDR3 residues: CASSPDGSSYNEQFF. DNA for the CDR3: TGTGCCAGCAGCCCTGACGGGAGCTCCTACAATGAGCAGTTCTTC.

V is TRBV7-9 and J is TRBJ1-1; D might be TRBD1 (5 bases). Between the trimmed V and J ends, which lost 1 base and 3 bases, there was a span of 9 bases. The V gene's germline CDR1 is SEHNR and CDR2 FQNEAQ (reference sequence). There are 14 residues in the CDR3. The CDR3 spells CASSLVGTHTEAFF. CDR3 bases: TGTGCCAGCAGCTTAGTGGGGACTCACACTGAAGCTTTCTTT.

V is TRBV9 and J is TRBJ1-1; no clear D gene. The germline V gene encodes CDR1 SGDLS and CDR2 YYNGEE. This CDR3 comprises 14 residues. V gave up 1 base and J gave up 1 base, with 8 bases separating them. The CDR3 is CASSVLRENTEAFF. CDR3 sequence (DNA): TGTGCCAGCAGCGTACTCCGGGAGAACACTGAAGCTTTCTTT.

This chain uses TRBV18 with TRBJ1-5; unclear D gene. V gave up 6 bases and J gave up 7 bases, with 16 bases separating them. The CDR3 sequence is 14 residues long. The germline gives CDR1 KGHSH, CDR2 LQKENI. The CDR3 loop is CASSPRRRRQPQHF. CDR3 DNA: TGTGCCAGCTCCCCTAGACGTCGAAGGCAGCCCCAGCATTTT.

V and J are TRBV6-1 and TRBJ1-4; D may be TRBD1 (5 bases). CDR3 length: 14 residues. Germline values: CDR1 MNHNS, CDR2 SASEGT. V gave up 3 bases and J gave up 7 bases, with 12 bases separating them. CDR3 nucleotide sequence: TGTGCCAGCAGTGACAGGGATTTTGGTGAAAAACTGTTTTTT. Translating gives CASSDRDFGEKLFF.

V gene TRBV20-1 combines with J gene TRBJ1-2; 7 bases line up with TRBD1. The V segment lost 7 bases and the J segment 7 bases; nucleotides outside the gene matches: 6. The germline gives CDR1 DFQATT, CDR2 SNEGSKA (reference sequence). The CDR3 covers 11 residues. CDR3 sequence: CSVRQGRGYTF. CDR3 nucleotides: TGCAGTGTCCGACAGGGTCGTGGCTACACCTTC.

The V and J genes are TRBV6-4 and TRBJ1-2, with 7 positions matching TRBD1. The CDR3 has 14 residues. The germline gives CDR1 MRHNA, CDR2 SNTAGT. Trimming at V came to 4 bases and at J to 4 bases, leaving 6 bases not matched to a gene. CDR3 bases: TGTGCCAGCAGTGTAGGGGGCACTAGCTATGGCTACACCTTC. Translation gives CASSVGGTSYGYTF.

The gene calls are TRBV5-1 and TRBJ1-2, with D unclear. V dropped 0 bases and J dropped 11 bases, with 11 bases sitting between them. This CDR3 is built from 12 residues. Germline CDR1 reads SGHRS; CDR2 reads YFSETQ. CDR3 in DNA: TGCGCCAGCAGCTTGGCCGGGGAGGGTTACACCTTC. Translating gives CASSLAGEGYTF.

This chain joins TRBV19 and TRBJ2-5; the match to TRBD2 covers 7 bases. Trimming removed 7 bases from V and 1 base from J; junction bases left unmatched: 6. Germline V lookup: CDR1 LNHDA, CDR2 SQIVND (reference sequence). CDR3 size: 14 residues. CDR3 in DNA: TGTGCCAGTAACCCCGGGACTACCCAAGAGACCCAGTACTTC. Protein: CASNPGTTQETQYF.

This chain connects TRBV18 to TRBJ2-5; a weak D match, TRBD1 (6 bases). This CDR3 contains 16 residues. V was pared by 0 bases and J by 1 base, with 12 bases between. Germline V CDR1 and CDR2: KGHSH, LQKENI. CDR3 amino acids: CASSPPNFRGQETQYF. CDR3 in DNA: TGTGCCAGCTCACCACCAAACTTCAGGGGCCAAGAGACCCAGTACTTC.

V and J are TRBV10-3 and TRBJ1-1; TRBD1 agrees at 8 bases. V lost 7 bases, J lost 0 bases, and 4 bases stayed unmatched. The CDR3 is 14 amino acids. CDR1 and CDR2 (germline): ENHRY, SYGVKD. In DNA, the CDR3 is TGTGCCATCACCCCAGGGGGCTTGAACACTGAAGCTTTCTTT. As protein: CAITPGGLNTEAFF.

CDR3 protein: CASSLSGGGNTEAFF. The CDR3 DNA is TGTGCCAGCAGCTTATCAGGGGGCGGGAACACTGAAGCTTTCTTT. The rearrangement links TRBV11-3 to TRBJ1-1; 8 nucleotides align to TRBD1. The CDR3 contains 15 residues. Germline V gene lookup returns CDR1 SGHNT and CDR2 YENEEA. J lost 1 base, V lost 2 bases, and 3 bases had no gene match.